Listed below are T cell receptor beta chains from one sample, sequenced in a study of cytomegalovirus exposure and HLA in healthy donors. Assay used: immunoSEQ multiplex PCR; TCRdb lists only in-frame clones, some missing. The profile shows 75,000 to 80,000 clones, around 66% of them singletons. Sequences were obtained from PBMCs. All receptors come from a man aged 55 to 70 in good health and CMV-seropositive. CDR3s include the opening cysteine and the closing phenylalanine or tryptophan. A D gene is named only where the DNA matches it firmly. Only some rows state a clone size, as once, few, many or a class for expanded clones.

length: 16
V: TRBV27
size: NA
J: TRBJ2-1
D: NA
DNA: TGTGCCAGCAGTCTCGTGGACAGCAACAAGAGGAATGAGCAGTTCTTC
CDR3: CASSLVDSNKRNEQFF

length: 13
V: TRBV7-9
size: once
J: TRBJ2-3
D: NA
DNA: TGTGCCAGCAGCTTAGACTACGGCAATACGCAGTATTTT
CDR3: CASSLDYGNTQYF

length: 16
V: TRBV18
size: NA
J: TRBJ1-1
D: NA
DNA: TGTGCCAGCTCACCACCTGATGGACACTTGAACACTGAAGCTTTCTTT
CDR3: CASSPPDGHLNTEAFF

length: 16
V: TRBV7-8
size: NA
J: TRBJ1-2
D: TRBD1
DNA: TGTGCCAGCAGCCCTACCGAGACAGGGACCAACTATGGCTACACCTTC
CDR3: CASSPTETGTNYGYTF

length: 14
V: TRBV5-1
size: NA
J: TRBJ1-1
D: NA
DNA: TGCGCCAGCAGCGTCCGGACAGCGCATGGTGAAGCTTTCTTT
CDR3: CASSVRTAHGEAFF

length: 14
V: TRBV5-8
size: NA
J: TRBJ1-4
D: TRBD1
DNA: TGTGCCAGCAGCTCAGGGGGGACTAATGAAAAACTGTTTTTT
CDR3: CASSSGGTNEKLFF

length: 16
V: TRBV28
size: NA
J: TRBJ2-5
D: TRBD1
DNA: TGTGCCAGCAGTCTTCCGGGGACAGCCCTGCGGGAGACCCAGTACTTC
CDR3: CASSLPGTALRETQYF

length: 12
V: TRBV11-2
size: NA
J: TRBJ1-2
D: NA
DNA: TGTGCCAGCAGCTTAGTCGAGGATGGCTACACCTTC
CDR3: CASSLVEDGYTF

length: 13
V: TRBV7-2
size: NA
J: TRBJ2-1
D: TRBD1
DNA: TGTGCCAGCAGCTCAGGGGGCTGGGGTGAGCAGTTCTTC
CDR3: CASSSGGWGEQFF

length: 13
V: TRBV27
size: NA
J: TRBJ1-5
D: NA
DNA: TGTGCCAGCAGTTTAACGGGGGGTTGTGCCCAGCATTTT
CDR3: CASSLTGGCAQHF

length: 15
V: TRBV6-5
size: NA
J: TRBJ1-1
D: NA
DNA: TGTGCCAGCAGTTACAATTTGGGAGTTAACACTGAAGCTTTCTTT
CDR3: CASSYNLGVNTEAFF

length: 15
V: TRBV4-3
size: NA
J: TRBJ2-1
D: TRBD2
DNA: TGCGCCAGCAGCCAAGGTGGCGGGGGGTCAAGGGAGCAGTTCTTC
CDR3: CASSQGGGGSREQFF

length: 15
V: TRBV27
size: NA
J: TRBJ1-1
D: NA
DNA: TGTGCCAGCAGGGGGCTAATCAGGGCGAACACTGAAGCTTTCTTT
CDR3: CASRGLIRANTEAFF

length: 13
V: TRBV2
size: NA
J: TRBJ2-2
D: NA
DNA: TGTGCCAGCAGTTTACAGGGGACTGGGGAGCTGTTTTTT
CDR3: CASSLQGTGELFF

length: 15
V: TRBV6-5
size: NA
J: TRBJ1-6
D: TRBD1
DNA: TGTGCCAGCAGTTACTCTGACAGGGTATATTCACCCCTCCACTTT
CDR3: CASSYSDRVYSPLHF

length: 13
V: TRBV9
size: few
J: TRBJ1-1
D: TRBD1
DNA: TGTGCCAGCACCCAGGGTGCGGGACAGGAAGCTTTCTTT
CDR3: CASTQGAGQEAFF

length: 16
V: TRBV7-8
size: NA
J: TRBJ1-1
D: TRBD1
DNA: TGTGCCAGCAGCTTAAATTACGGGACAGGGAACACTGAAGCTTTCTTT
CDR3: CASSLNYGTGNTEAFF

length: 13
V: TRBV9
size: few
J: TRBJ1-1
D: NA
DNA: TGTGCCAGCACAGACATCGCGAACACTGAAGCTTTCTTT
CDR3: CASTDIANTEAFF

length: 15
V: TRBV5-1
size: NA
J: TRBJ1-1
D: TRBD1
DNA: TGCGCCAGCAGCCTGACGACAGGGCTCAACACTGAAGCTTTCTTT
CDR3: CASSLTTGLNTEAFF

length: 13
V: TRBV19
size: NA
J: TRBJ1-1
D: TRBD1
DNA: TGTGCCAGTAGTATGATTGGTCGGGACAGAGCTTTCTTT
CDR3: CASSMIGRDRAFF